What follows are 10 T cell receptor beta chains derived from one specimen sequenced in a study of shared clonotypes between healthy human individuals. Sequenced by immunoSEQ multiplex PCR; TCRdb stores in-frame clones only, minus some. The sample carries about 470,000 clones, 70% to 80% recorded once. Sequences were obtained from PBMCs. The receptors were sampled from a woman aged 40 to 50 in good health. Some clones in this sample may be carry-over from other donors' samples.

This chain uses TRBV6-6 with TRBJ1-2; TRBD1 matches 11 bases. CDR1 is MNHNY and CDR2 is SVGAGI in the germline V gene (reference sequence). The CDR3 spans 16 residues. The V segment lost 1 base and the J segment 1 base; nucleotides outside the gene matches: 2. CDR3 nucleotides: TGTGCCAGCAGTTACTACGGGACAGGGGGTAACTATGGCTACACCTTC. Translating gives CASSYYGTGGNYGYTF.

This sequence joins TRBV28 and TRBJ2-3; D perhaps matches TRBD2 (6 bases). Trimming took 1 base from V and 4 from J, leaving 6 bases between them. The CDR3 totals 13 residues. Germline V gene data show CDR1 as MDHEN and CDR2 as SYDVKM. The CDR3 is CASSLSGADTQYF. The CDR3 DNA sequence: TGTGCCAGCAGTTTATCGGGGGCAGATACGCAGTATTTT.

This clone was observed a single time. The chain recombines TRBV6-5 with TRBJ1-3; 10 bases agree with TRBD1. This CDR3 spans 14 amino acids. Trimming cost V 5 bases and J 7 bases; bases outside gene matches: 5. The V gene's germline CDR1 is MNHEY and CDR2 SVGAGI. CDR3 in DNA: TGTGCCAGCAGTACACGACAGGGGGCGAACACCATATATTTT. Translating it yields CASSTRQGANTIYF.

This rearrangement joins TRBV21-1 to TRBJ1-2; the D segment call TRBD1 is taken from the table without a DNA check. TRBV21-1 counts as a pseudogene. There are 15 residues in the CDR3. CDR3: CASSKVSQGDYGYTF. CDR3 nucleotide sequence: TGTGCCAGCAGCAAAGTTTCCCAGGGGGACTATGGCTACACCTTC.

V gene TRBV2 combines with J gene TRBJ2-7; the D gene is possibly TRBD1 (6 bases). V was trimmed by 6 bases and J by 3 bases, leaving 12 bases between them. This CDR3 has 13 amino acids. The germline V gene encodes CDR1 SNHLY and CDR2 FYNNEI. DNA for the CDR3: TGTGCCAGCAGGCCCGGGACAATCTACGAGCAGTACTTC. It yields the protein CASRPGTIYEQYF. Together with reference TRBV2 and TRBJ2-7, the CDR3 gives the full variable domain: EPEVTQTPSHQVTQMGQEVILRCVPISNHLYFYWYRQILGQKVEFLVSFYNNEISEKSEIFDDQFSVERPDGSNFTLKIRSTKLEDSAMYFCASRPGTIYEQYFGPGTRLTVT.

A note on this clone: Because the CDR3's place on the DNA is in doubt, the DNA is left out and the CDR3 is given as listed by TCRdb. CDR3 loop: CASSFGPGPPGTGELFF. V gene TRBV5-1 combines with J gene TRBJ2-2. The CDR3 extends over 17 residues, inclusive of both ends. The germline gives CDR1 SGHRS, CDR2 YFSETQ.

This chain links TRBV30 with TRBJ1-1; D is possibly TRBD1 (5 bases). The CDR3 loop spans 12 amino acids. Trimming cost V 0 bases and J 5 bases, with 7 bases left between them. Germline CDR1 is GTSNPN and CDR2 is SVGIG (reference sequence). The CDR3 here is CAWSVGATEAFF. CDR3 nucleotides: TGTGCCTGGAGTGTAGGGGCTACTGAAGCTTTCTTT.

This clone was detected a few times. The chain carries TRBV5-1 and TRBJ2-2, with D perhaps assigned TRBD1 or TRBD2 (5 bases each). CDR1 SGHRS and CDR2 YFSETQ come from the germline V gene. Trimming took off 6 bases at V and 7 bases at J, with 13 bases between the two ends. This CDR3 is built from 13 residues. CDR3 in DNA: TGCGCCAGCACGCTGGGGACCCTCGGGGAGCTGTTTTTT. It encodes CASTLGTLGELFF.

This clone was observed at least ten times. CDR3 sequence: CASSLPFDNTEAFF. CDR3 DNA sequence: TGTGCCAGCAGCTTACCATTCGATAACACTGAAGCTTTCTTT. J is TRBJ1-1 and V is TRBV5-5; no definite D call. Germline V gene data show CDR1 as SGHKS and CDR2 as YYEKEE (reference sequence). Between the trimmed V and J ends, which lost 2 bases and 2 bases, there was a span of 10 bases. The length of the CDR3 is 14 residues.

The chain joins TRBV7-3 to TRBJ2-7; 10 nucleotides agree with TRBD1. This CDR3 region has 17 residues. V was clipped by 5 bases and J by 1 base; unmatched bases: 11. Germline CDR1 and CDR2: SGHTA and FQGTGA. The chain's CDR3 is CASSPPPQDRGSYEQYF. As DNA, the CDR3 is TGTGCCAGCAGCCCCCCCCCGCAGGACAGGGGGTCCTACGAGCAGTACTTC.